This TCR beta chain was recovered during a study of OX40 agonist ivuxolimab in advanced cancers. As for the study in general: Averaging 60 years in age, with a range of about 23 to 79, the cohort was approximately 83% male.

J lost 3 bases, V lost 1 base, and 1 base had no gene match. The CDR3 extends over 14 amino acids. Germline lookup yields CDR1 SGHRS and CDR2 YFSETQ. Turning to this clone: Within the sample, other DNA sequences also encode this same CDR3.

Sequencing used immunoSEQ multiplex PCR; TCRdb keeps in-frame clones, though not all of them. The sample contains around 70,000 clones, 84% of which appear only once. The chain couples TRBV5-1 to TRBJ2-1, with TRBD2 matching over 7 bases. The specimen was CD4+ or CD8+ T cells sorted from blood, collected in a trial of the OX40 agonist ivuxolimab. This TCR came from an adult with an advanced solid tumor such as melanoma, head and neck, liver or kidney cancer. Written as DNA, the CDR3 is TGCGCCAGCAGCTTGACGGGGGGCTACAATGAGCAGTTCTTC. Translating gives CASSLTGGYNEQFF. The full variable domain, completed using reference TRBV5-1 and TRBJ2-1, is KAGVTQTPRYLIKTRGQQVTLSCSPISGHRSVSWYQQTPGQGLQFLFEYFSETQRNKGNFPGRFSGRQFSNSRSEMNVSTLELGDSALYLCASSLTGGYNEQFFGPGTRLTVL.